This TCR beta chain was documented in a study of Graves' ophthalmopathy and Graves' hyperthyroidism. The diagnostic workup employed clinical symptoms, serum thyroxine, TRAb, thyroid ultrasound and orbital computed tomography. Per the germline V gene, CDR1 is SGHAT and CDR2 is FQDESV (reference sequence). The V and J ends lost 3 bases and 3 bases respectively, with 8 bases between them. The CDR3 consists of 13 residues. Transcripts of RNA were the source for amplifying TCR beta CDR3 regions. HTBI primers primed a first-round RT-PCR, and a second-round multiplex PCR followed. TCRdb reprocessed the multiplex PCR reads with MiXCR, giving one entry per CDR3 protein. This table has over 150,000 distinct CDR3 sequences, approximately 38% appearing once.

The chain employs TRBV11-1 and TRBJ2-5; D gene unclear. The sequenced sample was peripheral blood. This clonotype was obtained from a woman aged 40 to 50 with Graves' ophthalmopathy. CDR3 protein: CASSFDSEETQYF. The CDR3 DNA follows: TGTGCCAGCAGCTTTGACTCGGAAGAGACCCAGTACTTC.